This TCR beta chain was captured in a study of post-analysis software for immune sequencing data. In the study overall: In terms of disease course, relapsing-remitting, secondary progressive and progressive-relapsing multiple sclerosis were included. General study results and limits: Five TRBV segments, TRBV5-6, TRBV5-1 and TRBV20-1 among them, were found more frequent in patients than controls. Significantly lower normalized Chao1 diversity was seen in multiple sclerosis patients than in controls. Strong co-clustering by F measure linked samples that shared a preparation batch.

Unique molecular identifiers tagged the TCR beta cDNA libraries. The T cell input of about 0.95 to 11 million gave roughly 0.5 million cDNA molecules. TCRdb processed the PCR reads anew with MiXCR; each CDR3 protein has one entry. The sample lists approximately 570,000 distinct CDR3 sequences; about 44% were seen once. For this clonotype: Antigen: not known.

Looked up from germline, CDR1 is MRHNA and CDR2 is SNTAGT. Trimming removed 0 bases from V and 1 base from J, with 14 bases in between. CDR3 length: 17 residues. The gene calls are TRBV6-4 and TRBJ2-3, with D possibly being TRBD2 (5 bases). Sequencing was done on a sample of blood. This receptor was obtained from a girl aged 5-17 years with multiple sclerosis. This CDR3 is CASSDSHEGAGTDTQYF. The CDR3 DNA reads TGTGCCAGCAGTGACTCCCATGAGGGAGCGGGCACAGATACGCAGTATTTT.